Listed here are 14 T cell receptor beta chains from one sample, sequenced in a study of T-cell reconstitution after alpha-beta-depleted transplantation in children. TCRbeta library construction was performed incorporating unique molecular identifiers. Each CDR3 protein gets one entry after TCRdb re-called the PCR reads with MiXCR. The sample has some 290,000 distinct CDR3 sequences; roughly 25% are singletons. The sample consisted of PBMCs, mostly from graft donor cells, taken 180 days after TCRalphabeta/CD19-depleted stem cell transplant. The receptors were gathered from a male patient aged 10-17 years who had a stem cell transplant for acute lymphoblastic leukemia, so the T cells may come from the graft donor.

This chain uses TRBV5-6 with TRBJ2-7; D is undetermined. The length of the CDR3 is 14 residues. From germline, CDR1 is SGHDT and CDR2 YYEEEE. V lost 0 bases and J 2 bases, leaving 9 bases between the germline ends. In DNA, the CDR3 is TGTGCCAGCAGCTTGGCAATCTCAACCTACGAGCAGTACTTC. Amino acids: CASSLAISTYEQYF.

This clonotype has a handful of counts. The V and J genes are TRBV7-8 and TRBJ1-5, with a possible D match to TRBD1 (5 bases). Germline V CDR1 and CDR2: SGHVS, FQNEAQ. This CDR3 comprises 16 residues. V was shortened by 1 base and J by 7 bases, with 17 bases between the two germline ends. This CDR3 is CASSLGAGGYGQPQHF. DNA of the CDR3: TGTGCCAGCAGCTTAGGGGCGGGGGGATATGGCCAGCCCCAGCATTTT.

This clonotype showed up just a few times. The chain has TRBV5-1 and TRBJ2-7, with 8 bases lining up with TRBD1. CDR1 is SGHRS and CDR2 is YFSETQ in the germline V gene. Germline trimming cut 4 bases from V and 5 bases from J; bases unmatched to any gene: 11. This CDR3 spans 15 amino acids. The CDR3 spells CASSPDRAGWDEQYF. The CDR3 DNA sequence: TGCGCCAGCAGCCCGGACAGGGCAGGGTGGGACGAGCAGTACTTC.

This clonotype was recorded a few times. The chain couples TRBV7-9 to TRBJ2-3; D call uncertain. The CDR3 has 14 amino acids. Germline V gives CDR1 SEHNR, CDR2 FQNEAQ (reference sequence). The V gene lost 7 bases and the J gene lost 2 bases, with 13 bases spanning the gap. In nucleotides, the CDR3 is TGTGCCAGCATCTTTAGGACGGTCACAGATACGCAGTATTTT. It yields the protein CASIFRTVTDTQYF.

V gene TRBV7-3 combines with J gene TRBJ1-1; TRBD1 matches at 7 bases. This CDR3 has 16 amino acids. The J segment lost 3 bases and the V segment lost 4 bases, leaving 11 bases of the junction unmatched. Per the germline V gene, CDR1 is SGHTA and CDR2 is FQGTGA. CDR3 in amino acids: CASSSSGTASYTEAFF. In DNA form, the CDR3 reads TGTGCCAGCAGCTCCTCCGGGACAGCCAGCTACACTGAAGCTTTCTTT.

This chain links TRBV15 with TRBJ2-7; tentative D call: TRBD2 (6 bases). This CDR3 contains 16 residues. From germline, CDR1 is LNHNV and CDR2 YYDKDF (reference sequence). V was clipped by 4 bases and J by 6 bases, with 22 bases between them. The CDR3 sequence is CATSNIREDYLGEQYF. In DNA form, the CDR3 reads TGTGCCACCAGCAACATAAGGGAGGATTACCTTGGCGAGCAGTACTTC.

This sequence joins TRBV5-1 and TRBJ2-7; 14 nucleotides match TRBD2. With 4 bases clipped from V and 7 bases from J, the junction kept 4 bases outside the gene matches. CDR3 length: 14 residues. Germline V gene lookup returns CDR1 SGHRS and CDR2 YFSETQ. For the CDR3, the DNA is TGCGCCAGCAGCCCGACTAGCGGGAGGGCAGAGCAGTACTTC. Translation gives CASSPTSGRAEQYF. The full variable domain, completed using reference TRBV5-1 and TRBJ2-7, is KAGVTQTPRYLIKTRGQQVTLSCSPISGHRSVSWYQQTPGQGLQFLFEYFSETQRNKGNFPGRFSGRQFSNSRSEMNVSTLELGDSALYLCASSPTSGRAEQYFGPGTRLTVT.

The sample holds a few counts of this clonotype. V usage is TRBV29-1 and J usage is TRBJ1-2; TRBD1 matches 10 bases. CDR1 is SQVTM, CDR2 ANQGSEA, per germline. The ends lost 2 bases at V and 2 bases at J; junction bases unmatched: 5. The CDR3 has 15 amino acids. Here the CDR3 DNA reads TGCAGCGTTGAACGGCGGGGACAGGGGAACTATGGCTACACCTTC. This translates into CSVERRGQGNYGYTF. Supplemented by reference TRBV29-1 and TRBJ1-2, the full variable domain reads SAVISQKPSRDICQRGTSLTIQCQVDSQVTMMFWYRQQPGQSLTLIATANQGSEATYESGFVIDKFPISRPNLTFSTLTVSNMSPEDSSIYLCSVERRGQGNYGYTFGSGTRLTVV.

CDR3 amino acids: CAISESDYEQYF. In nucleotides, the CDR3 is TGTGCCATCAGTGAGTCAGACTACGAGCAGTACTTC. This chain links TRBV10-3 with TRBJ2-7; the D is unclear. Germline V gives CDR1 ENHRY, CDR2 SYGVKD. The CDR3 consists of 12 residues. Trimming took 0 bases from V and 3 from J, leaving 3 bases between them.

This clonotype was recorded a few times. CDR3 region: CASSVYAGGANVLTF. CDR3 DNA sequence: TGCGCCAGCAGCGTATATGCAGGTGGGGCCAACGTCCTGACTTTC. The genes are TRBV5-1 and TRBJ2-6; D is ambiguous. The ends were cut back, 4 bases at V and 3 bases at J, with 11 bases in the middle. The germline V gene has CDR1 SGHRS and CDR2 YFSETQ. CDR3 length: 15 residues.

This clonotype has at least ten counts. This rearrangement joins TRBV5-1 to TRBJ2-1; D call uncertain. Between the trimmed V and J ends, which lost 4 bases and 2 bases, there was a span of 13 bases. Germline lookup yields CDR1 SGHRS and CDR2 YFSETQ. The CDR3 covers 15 residues. In DNA, the CDR3 is TGCGCCAGCAGCGATTCATGGGGAACCTACAATGAGCAGTTCTTC. Residues: CASSDSWGTYNEQFF.

The rearrangement links TRBV5-1 to TRBJ1-2; weak D call: TRBD1 (5 bases). V gave up 0 bases and J gave up 4 bases, with 13 bases separating them. Germline CDR1 SGHRS, CDR2 YFSETQ. CDR3 length: 15 residues. CDR3 sequence: CASSLEVRAFYGYTF. CDR3 DNA sequence: TGCGCCAGCAGCTTGGAAGTCAGGGCCTTCTATGGCTACACCTTC.

This clonotype occurred many times. This rearrangement joins TRBV7-2 to TRBJ2-3; 13 bases fit TRBD2. Looked up from germline, CDR1 is SGHTA and CDR2 is FQGNSA. V shed 5 bases, J shed 5 bases, and the junction held 7 bases outside the gene matches. The CDR3 covers 16 residues. DNA of the CDR3: TGTGCCAGCAGCGGACGACTAGCGGGAGGAAGAGATACGCAGTATTTT. Amino acids: CASSGRLAGGRDTQYF.

This chain joins TRBV25-1 and TRBJ2-7; D is perhaps TRBD1 (5 bases). Trimming took 7 bases from V and 0 from J, leaving 16 bases between them. The CDR3 has 15 residues. Germline CDR1 reads MGHDK; CDR2 reads SYGVNS. CDR3 nucleotide sequence: TGTGCCAGCAAAGGGCACAGGCTGAGCTCCTACGAGCAGTACTTC. Translated, it gives CASKGHRLSSYEQYF.